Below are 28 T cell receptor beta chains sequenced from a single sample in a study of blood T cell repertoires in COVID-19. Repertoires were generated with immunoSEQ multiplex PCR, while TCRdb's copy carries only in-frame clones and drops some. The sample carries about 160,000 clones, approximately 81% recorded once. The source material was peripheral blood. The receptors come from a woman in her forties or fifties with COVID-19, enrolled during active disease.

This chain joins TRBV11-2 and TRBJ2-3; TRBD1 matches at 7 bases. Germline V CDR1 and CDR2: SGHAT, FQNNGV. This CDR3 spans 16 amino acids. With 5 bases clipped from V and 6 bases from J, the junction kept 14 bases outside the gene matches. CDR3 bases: TGTGCCAGCAGCCTCCCGAACAGGGGCAGTAGGGATACGCAGTATTTT. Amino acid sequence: CASSLPNRGSRDTQYF.

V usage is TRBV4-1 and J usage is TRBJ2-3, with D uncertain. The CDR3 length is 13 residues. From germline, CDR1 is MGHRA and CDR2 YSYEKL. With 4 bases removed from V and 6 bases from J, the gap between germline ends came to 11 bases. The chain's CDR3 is CASSLRVSDTQYF. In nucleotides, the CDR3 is TGCGCCAGCAGCCTCCGAGTATCGGATACGCAGTATTTT.

The chain's CDR3 is CASSRDRLSGNTIYF. In DNA form, the CDR3 reads TGTGCCAGCAGCCGCGACAGGCTCTCTGGAAACACCATATATTTT. The V and J genes are TRBV28 and TRBJ1-3, with D possibly matching TRBD1 (6 bases). CDR1 is MDHEN, CDR2 SYDVKM, per germline. This CDR3 is built from 15 residues. V was shortened by 6 bases and J by 0 bases, with 12 bases between the two germline ends.

CDR3: CASSLGGDRGAFF. DNA for the CDR3: TGTGCCAGCAGCTTAGGAGGGGACAGGGGCGCTTTCTTT. The V call is TRBV7-9, the J call TRBJ1-1, with TRBD1 matching 10 bases. The CDR3 loop spans 13 amino acids. Germline V gives CDR1 SEHNR, CDR2 FQNEAQ (reference sequence). Losses at the gene ends were 1 base for V and 11 bases for J; bases not matched to a gene: 4.

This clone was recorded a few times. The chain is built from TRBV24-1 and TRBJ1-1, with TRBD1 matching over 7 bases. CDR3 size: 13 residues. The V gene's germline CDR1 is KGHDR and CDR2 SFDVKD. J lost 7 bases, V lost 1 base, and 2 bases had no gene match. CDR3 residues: CATSDFTGVEAFF. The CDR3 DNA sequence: TGTGCCACCAGTGATTTTACAGGGGTTGAAGCTTTCTTT.

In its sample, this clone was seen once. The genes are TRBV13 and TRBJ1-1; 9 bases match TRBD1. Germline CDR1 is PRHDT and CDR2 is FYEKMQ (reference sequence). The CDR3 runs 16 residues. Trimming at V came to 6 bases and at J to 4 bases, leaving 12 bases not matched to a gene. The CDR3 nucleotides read TGTGCCAGCAGACCGACGGGACAGGGAGGTCGCACTGAAGCTTTCTTT. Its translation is CASRPTGQGGRTEAFF. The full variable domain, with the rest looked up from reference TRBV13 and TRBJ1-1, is AAGVIQSPRHLIKEKRETATLKCYPIPRHDTVYWYQQGPGQDPQFLISFYEKMQSDKGSIPDRFSAQQFSDYHSELNMSSLELGDSALYFCASRPTGQGGRTEAFFGQGTRLTVV.

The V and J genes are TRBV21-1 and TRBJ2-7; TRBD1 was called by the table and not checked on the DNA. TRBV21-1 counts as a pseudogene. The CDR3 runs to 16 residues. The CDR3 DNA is TGTGCCACCTCCGTAGTGTGGACAGGGAAGTCCTACGAGCAGTACTTC. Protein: CATSVVWTGKSYEQYF.

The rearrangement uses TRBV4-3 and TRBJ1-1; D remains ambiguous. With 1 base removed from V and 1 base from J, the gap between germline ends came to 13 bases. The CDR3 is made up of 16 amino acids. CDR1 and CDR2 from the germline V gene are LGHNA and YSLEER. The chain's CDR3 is CASSQVHFGENTEAFF. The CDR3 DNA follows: TGCGCCAGCAGCCAAGTTCATTTCGGGGAGAACACTGAAGCTTTCTTT.

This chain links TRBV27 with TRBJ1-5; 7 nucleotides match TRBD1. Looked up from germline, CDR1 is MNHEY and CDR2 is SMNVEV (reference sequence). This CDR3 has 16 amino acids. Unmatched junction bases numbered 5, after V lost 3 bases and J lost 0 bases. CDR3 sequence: CASSLTGPYSNQPQHF. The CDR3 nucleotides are TGTGCCAGCAGTTTGACAGGGCCTTATAGCAATCAGCCCCAGCATTTT.

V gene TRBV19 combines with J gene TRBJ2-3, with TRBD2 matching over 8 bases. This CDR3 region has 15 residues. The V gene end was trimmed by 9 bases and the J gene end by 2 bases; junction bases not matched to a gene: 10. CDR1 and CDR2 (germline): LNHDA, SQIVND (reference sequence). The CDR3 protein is CASRFSGEITDTQYF. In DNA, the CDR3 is TGTGCCAGCCGGTTTAGCGGGGAGATCACAGATACGCAGTATTTT.

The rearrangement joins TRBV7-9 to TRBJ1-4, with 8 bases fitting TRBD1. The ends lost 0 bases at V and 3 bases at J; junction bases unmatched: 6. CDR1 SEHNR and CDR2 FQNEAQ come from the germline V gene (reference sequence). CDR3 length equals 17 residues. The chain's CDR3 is CASSLANRGLANEKLFF. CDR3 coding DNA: TGTGCCAGCAGCTTAGCTAACAGGGGGTTGGCTAATGAAAAACTGTTTTTT.

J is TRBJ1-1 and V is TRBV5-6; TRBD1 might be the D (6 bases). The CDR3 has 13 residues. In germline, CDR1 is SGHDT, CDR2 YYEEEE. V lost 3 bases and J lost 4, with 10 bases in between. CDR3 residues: CASSYRAGTEAFF. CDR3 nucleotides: TGTGCCAGCAGCTACAGGGCGGGCACTGAAGCTTTCTTT.

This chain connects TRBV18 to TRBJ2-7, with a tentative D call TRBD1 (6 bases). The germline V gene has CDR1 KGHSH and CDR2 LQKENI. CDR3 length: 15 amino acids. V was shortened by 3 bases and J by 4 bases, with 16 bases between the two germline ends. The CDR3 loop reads CASSPSGAPPYEQYF. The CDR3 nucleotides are TGTGCCAGCTCACCCTCAGGGGCTCCTCCGTACGAGCAGTACTTC.

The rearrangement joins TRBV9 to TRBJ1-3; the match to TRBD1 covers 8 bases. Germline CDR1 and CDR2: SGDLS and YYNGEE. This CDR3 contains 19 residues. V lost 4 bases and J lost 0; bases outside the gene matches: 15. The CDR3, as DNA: TGTGCCAGCAGCACACCTCGGGGCAGGGGGCCTCTCTCTGGAAACACCATATATTTT. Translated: CASSTPRGRGPLSGNTIYF. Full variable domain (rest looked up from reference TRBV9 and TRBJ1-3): DSGVTQTPKHLITATGQRVTLRCSPRSGDLSVYWYQQSLDQGLQFLIQYYNGEERAKGNILERFSAQQFPDLHSELNLSSLELGDSALYFCASSTPRGRGPLSGNTIYFGEGSWLTVV.

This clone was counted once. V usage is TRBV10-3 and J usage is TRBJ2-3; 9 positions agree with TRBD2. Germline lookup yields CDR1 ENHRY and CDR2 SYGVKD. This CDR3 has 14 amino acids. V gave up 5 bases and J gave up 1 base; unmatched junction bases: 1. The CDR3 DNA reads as TGTGCCATCAGTACTAGCGGGCGCACAGATACGCAGTATTTT. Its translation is CAISTSGRTDTQYF.

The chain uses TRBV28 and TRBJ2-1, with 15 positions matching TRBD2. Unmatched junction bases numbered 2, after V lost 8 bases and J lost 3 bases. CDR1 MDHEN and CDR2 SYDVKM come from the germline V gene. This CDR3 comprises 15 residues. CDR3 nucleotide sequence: TGTGCCAGCGGGACTAGCGGGGGGCACTACAATGAGCAGTTCTTC. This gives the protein CASGTSGGHYNEQFF.

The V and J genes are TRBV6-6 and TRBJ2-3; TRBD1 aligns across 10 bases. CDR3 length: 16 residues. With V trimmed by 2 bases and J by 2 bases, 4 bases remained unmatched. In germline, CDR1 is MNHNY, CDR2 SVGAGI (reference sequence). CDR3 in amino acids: CASSYPTGGSTDTQYF. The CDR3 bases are TGTGCCAGCAGTTACCCGACAGGGGGCTCCACAGATACGCAGTATTTT.

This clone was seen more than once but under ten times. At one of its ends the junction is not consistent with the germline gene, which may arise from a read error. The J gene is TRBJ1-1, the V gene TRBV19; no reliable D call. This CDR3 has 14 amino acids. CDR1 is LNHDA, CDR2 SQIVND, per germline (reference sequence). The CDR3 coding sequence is TGTGCCAGTAGTTTAGAGTATCTGAACACTGAAGCTTTCTTT. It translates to CASSLEYLNTEAFF. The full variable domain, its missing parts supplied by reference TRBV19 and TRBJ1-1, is DGGITQSPKYLFRKEGQNVTLSCEQNLNHDAMYWYRQDPGQGLRLIYYSQIVNDFQKGDIAEGYSVSREKKESFPLTVTSAQKNPTAFYLCASSLEYLNTEAFFGQGTRLTVV.

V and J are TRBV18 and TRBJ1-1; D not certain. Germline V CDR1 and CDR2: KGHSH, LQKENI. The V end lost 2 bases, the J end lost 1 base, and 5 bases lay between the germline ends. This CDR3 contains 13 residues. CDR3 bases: TGTGCCAGCTCACCAAGCGGGAACACTGAAGCTTTCTTT. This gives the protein CASSPSGNTEAFF.

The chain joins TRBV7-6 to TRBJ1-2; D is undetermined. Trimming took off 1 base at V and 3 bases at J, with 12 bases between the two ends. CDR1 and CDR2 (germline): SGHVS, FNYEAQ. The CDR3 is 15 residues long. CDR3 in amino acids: CASSLGWRGDYGYTF. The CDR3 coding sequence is TGTGCCAGCAGCTTAGGGTGGCGGGGTGACTATGGCTACACCTTC.

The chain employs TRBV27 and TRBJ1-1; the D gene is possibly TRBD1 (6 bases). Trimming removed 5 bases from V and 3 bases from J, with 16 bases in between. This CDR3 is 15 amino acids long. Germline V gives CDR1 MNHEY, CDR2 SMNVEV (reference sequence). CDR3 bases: TGTGCCAGCAGTCAGGGGAGGGGAGGGTACACTGAAGCTTTCTTT. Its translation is CASSQGRGGYTEAFF.

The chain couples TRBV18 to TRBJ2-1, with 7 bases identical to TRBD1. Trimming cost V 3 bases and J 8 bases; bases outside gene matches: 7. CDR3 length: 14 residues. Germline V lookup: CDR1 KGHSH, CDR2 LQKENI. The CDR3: CASSPGTVFYEQFF. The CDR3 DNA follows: TGTGCCAGCTCACCGGGGACAGTCTTTTATGAGCAGTTCTTC.

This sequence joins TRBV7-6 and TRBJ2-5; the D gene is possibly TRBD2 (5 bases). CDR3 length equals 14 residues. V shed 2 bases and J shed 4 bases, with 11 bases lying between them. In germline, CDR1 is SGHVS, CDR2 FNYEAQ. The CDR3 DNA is TGTGCCAGCAGCTTAAGGACGAGCGGAGAGACCCAGTACTTC. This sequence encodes CASSLRTSGETQYF.

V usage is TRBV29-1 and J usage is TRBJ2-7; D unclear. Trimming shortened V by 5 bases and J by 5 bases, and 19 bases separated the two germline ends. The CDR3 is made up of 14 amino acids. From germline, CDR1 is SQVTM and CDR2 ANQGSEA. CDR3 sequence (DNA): TGCAGCGTTTCTCCAGTGGAGCCTGCTAACGAGCAGTACTTC. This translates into CSVSPVEPANEQYF.

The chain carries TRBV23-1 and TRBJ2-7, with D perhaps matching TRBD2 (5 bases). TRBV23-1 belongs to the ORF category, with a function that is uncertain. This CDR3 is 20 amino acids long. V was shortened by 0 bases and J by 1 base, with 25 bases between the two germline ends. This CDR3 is CASSQSRSDGVDIFSYEQYF. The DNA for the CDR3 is TGCGCCAGCAGTCAATCGCGGTCGGACGGGGTTGACATTTTTTCCTACGAGCAGTACTTC.

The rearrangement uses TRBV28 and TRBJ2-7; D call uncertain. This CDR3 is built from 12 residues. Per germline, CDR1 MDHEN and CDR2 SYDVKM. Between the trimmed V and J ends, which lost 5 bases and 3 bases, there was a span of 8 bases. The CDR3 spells CASSPRSYEQYF. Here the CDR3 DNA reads TGTGCCAGCAGTCCACGGAGCTACGAGCAGTACTTC.

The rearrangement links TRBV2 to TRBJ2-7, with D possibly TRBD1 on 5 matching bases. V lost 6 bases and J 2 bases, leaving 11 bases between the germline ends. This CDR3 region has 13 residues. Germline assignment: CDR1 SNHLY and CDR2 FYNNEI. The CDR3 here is CASRSDRPYEQYF. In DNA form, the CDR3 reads TGTGCCAGCAGATCCGACAGACCCTACGAGCAGTACTTC. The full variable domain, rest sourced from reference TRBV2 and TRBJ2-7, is EPEVTQTPSHQVTQMGQEVILRCVPISNHLYFYWYRQILGQKVEFLVSFYNNEISEKSEIFDDQFSVERPDGSNFTLKIRSTKLEDSAMYFCASRSDRPYEQYFGPGTRLTVT.

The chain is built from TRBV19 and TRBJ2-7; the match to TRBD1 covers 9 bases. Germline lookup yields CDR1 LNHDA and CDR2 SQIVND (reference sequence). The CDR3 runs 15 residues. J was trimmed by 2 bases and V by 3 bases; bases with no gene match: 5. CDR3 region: CASSMGRDRAYEQYF. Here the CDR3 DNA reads TGTGCCAGTAGTATGGGTCGGGACAGGGCCTACGAGCAGTACTTC. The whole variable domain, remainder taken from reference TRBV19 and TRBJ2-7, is DGGITQSPKYLFRKEGQNVTLSCEQNLNHDAMYWYRQDPGQGLRLIYYSQIVNDFQKGDIAEGYSVSREKKESFPLTVTSAQKNPTAFYLCASSMGRDRAYEQYFGPGTRLTVT.